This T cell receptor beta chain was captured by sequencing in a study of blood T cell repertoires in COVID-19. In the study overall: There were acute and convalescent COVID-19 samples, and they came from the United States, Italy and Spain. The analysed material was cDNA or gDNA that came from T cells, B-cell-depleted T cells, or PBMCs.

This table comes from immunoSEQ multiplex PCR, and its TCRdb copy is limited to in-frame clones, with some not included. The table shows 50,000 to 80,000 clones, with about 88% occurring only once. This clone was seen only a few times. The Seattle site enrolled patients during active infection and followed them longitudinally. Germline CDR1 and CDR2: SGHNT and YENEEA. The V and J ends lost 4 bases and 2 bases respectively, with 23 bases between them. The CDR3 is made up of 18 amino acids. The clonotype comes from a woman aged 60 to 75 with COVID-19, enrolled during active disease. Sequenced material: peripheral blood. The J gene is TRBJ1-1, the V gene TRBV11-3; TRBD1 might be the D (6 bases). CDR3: CASSSPYIRQASNTEAFF. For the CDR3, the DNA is TGTGCCAGCAGCTCTCCATACATAAGACAGGCTTCTAACACTGAAGCTTTCTTT.